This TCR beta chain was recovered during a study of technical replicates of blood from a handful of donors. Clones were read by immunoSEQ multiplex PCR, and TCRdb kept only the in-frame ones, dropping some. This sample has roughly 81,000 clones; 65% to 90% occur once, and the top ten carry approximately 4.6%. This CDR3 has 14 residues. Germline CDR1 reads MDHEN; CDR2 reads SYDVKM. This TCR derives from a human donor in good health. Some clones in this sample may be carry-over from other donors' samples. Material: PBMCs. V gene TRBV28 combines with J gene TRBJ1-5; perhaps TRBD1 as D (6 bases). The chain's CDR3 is CASSSRGGDQPQHF. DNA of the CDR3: TGTGCGAGCTCTTCAAGGGGGGGGGATCAGCCCCAGCATTTT.